The 27 T cell receptor beta chains reported below all come from one sample, sequenced in a study of cytomegalovirus exposure and HLA in healthy donors. PCR primers comprised 60 Vbeta and 13 Jbeta primers. The table came from immunoSEQ multiplex PCR; TCRdb's copy has only in-frame clones and leaves some out. The sample lists about 110,000 clones; 81% were seen once. Sequenced input: PBMCs. Source of these receptors: a young man in good health and CMV-seronegative.

This clone was picked up a small number of times. The J gene is TRBJ2-7, the V gene TRBV13, with 11 bases lining up with TRBD2. Per the germline V gene, CDR1 is PRHDT and CDR2 is FYEKMQ (reference sequence). This CDR3 has 16 amino acids. The trim removed 4 bases at V and 3 bases at J, leaving 8 bases unmatched. The CDR3 spells CASSSHGTSGHYEQYF. In DNA form, the CDR3 reads TGTGCCAGCAGCTCCCACGGGACTAGCGGCCACTACGAGCAGTACTTC.

The chain couples TRBV6-1 to TRBJ2-2, with D possibly TRBD2 on 6 matching bases. Germline V gene sequence: CDR1 MNHNS, CDR2 SASEGT. The CDR3 is 16 amino acids. The V end lost 1 base, the J end lost 1 base, and 10 bases lay between the germline ends. The CDR3 DNA is TGTGCCAGCAGTGAAGAAGGGACTCTGAACACCGGGGAGCTGTTTTTT. This gives the protein CASSEEGTLNTGELFF.

Only one count was recorded for this clone. The V and J genes are TRBV7-2 and TRBJ2-7, with D unresolved. The germline V and J ends were trimmed by 3 bases and 0 bases, with 9 bases remaining between them. Germline CDR1 reads SGHTA; CDR2 reads FQGNSA. The CDR3 is 14 amino acids. CDR3 loop: CASSFSDTSYEQYF. The DNA of the CDR3 is TGTGCCAGCAGCTTCAGTGACACCTCCTACGAGCAGTACTTC. Variable domain in full (rest from reference TRBV7-2 and TRBJ2-7): GAGVSQSPSNKVTEKGKDVELRCDPISGHTALYWYRQSLGQGLEFLIYFQGNSAPDKSGLPSDRFSAERTGGSVSTLTIQRTQQEDSAVYLCASSFSDTSYEQYFGPGTRLTVT.

This rearrangement joins TRBV9 to TRBJ1-1; 7 positions agree with TRBD1. Germline CDR1 and CDR2: SGDLS and YYNGEE. The trim removed 3 bases at V and 5 bases at J, leaving 4 bases unmatched. This CDR3 is built from 13 residues. CDR3 protein: CASSGQGRTEAFF. The CDR3 DNA reads TGTGCCAGCAGCGGACAGGGAAGAACTGAAGCTTTCTTT. Looking up the rest from reference TRBV9 and TRBJ1-1 gives the full variable domain: DSGVTQTPKHLITATGQRVTLRCSPRSGDLSVYWYQQSLDQGLQFLIQYYNGEERAKGNILERFSAQQFPDLHSELNLSSLELGDSALYFCASSGQGRTEAFFGQGTRLTVV.

The chain has TRBV11-2 and TRBJ2-7; weak D call: TRBD2 (5 bases). Germline V gives CDR1 SGHAT, CDR2 FQNNGV. V shed 1 base and J shed 4 bases, with 8 bases lying between them. The CDR3 covers 13 residues. CDR3 in DNA: TGTGCCAGCAGCTTAGCGGGGTGGTACGAGCAGTACTTC. This codes for CASSLAGWYEQYF.

This clone was observed a single time. The CDR3 sequence: CAWSDGGSHYEQYF. DNA of the CDR3: TGTGCCTGGAGTGATGGGGGGTCTCACTACGAGCAGTACTTC. The V call is TRBV30, the J call TRBJ2-7, with D perhaps matching TRBD2 (6 bases). The V gene's germline CDR1 is GTSNPN and CDR2 SVGIG (reference sequence). With 1 base removed from V and 3 bases from J, the gap between germline ends came to 13 bases. The CDR3 is made up of 14 amino acids. The variable domain in full, completed from reference TRBV30 and TRBJ2-7, reads SQTIHQWPATLVQPVGSPLSLECTVEGTSNPNLYWYRQAAGRGLQLLFYSVGIGQISSEVPQNLSASRPQDRQFILSSKKLLLSDSGFYLCAWSDGGSHYEQYFGPGTRLTVT.

This clone has only a few counts. This rearrangement joins TRBV6-1 to TRBJ2-7; D uncertain. Per germline, CDR1 MNHNS and CDR2 SASEGT. This CDR3 is built from 12 residues. With 2 bases removed from V and 2 bases from J, the gap between germline ends came to 4 bases. This CDR3 reads CASSEHTYEQYF. The CDR3 nucleotides are TGTGCCAGCAGTGAACACACCTACGAGCAGTACTTC.

The CDR3 sequence is CASSQEWDRGLPEAFF. CDR3 nucleotide sequence: TGCGCCAGCAGCCAAGAGTGGGACAGGGGGCTTCCTGAAGCTTTCTTT. V gene TRBV4-1 combines with J gene TRBJ1-1; 12 bases are shared with TRBD1. The V gene end was trimmed by 0 bases and the J gene end by 6 bases; junction bases not matched to a gene: 5. The CDR3 runs 16 residues. CDR1 is MGHRA and CDR2 is YSYEKL in the germline V gene.

The chain recombines TRBV27 with TRBJ2-7; 7 bases align to TRBD2. The CDR3 length is 13 residues. The trim removed 3 bases at V and 3 bases at J, leaving 2 bases unmatched. Germline V gives CDR1 MNHEY, CDR2 SMNVEV (reference sequence). The DNA of the CDR3 is TGTGCCAGCAGTTTCGGGAGGAACTACGAGCAGTACTTC. Encoded protein: CASSFGRNYEQYF.

The chain combines TRBV7-2 with TRBJ2-1; 8 nucleotides line up with TRBD2. Germline values: CDR1 SGHTA, CDR2 FQGNSA. J lost 6 bases, V lost 6 bases, and 10 bases had no gene match. This CDR3 contains 15 residues. The CDR3 DNA sequence: TGTGCCAGCAGACAACAGGGCGGGAGGTTCAATGAGCAGTTCTTC. Amino acids: CASRQQGGRFNEQFF.

CDR3 coding DNA: TGTGCCAGCAGCCCGGGTGAGTCGAATCAGCCCCAGCATTTT. Residues: CASSPGESNQPQHF. The chain carries TRBV9 and TRBJ1-5; unclear D gene. Trimming cost V 4 bases and J 4 bases, with 12 bases left between them. The CDR3 covers 14 residues. Germline V gives CDR1 SGDLS, CDR2 YYNGEE.

The J gene is TRBJ1-4, the V gene TRBV7-8, with TRBD1 matching over 7 bases. This CDR3 region has 14 residues. The germline V gene has CDR1 SGHVS and CDR2 FQNEAQ. The V segment lost 3 bases and the J segment 5 bases; nucleotides outside the gene matches: 3. The CDR3 sequence is CASSLGQKNEKLFF. The CDR3, as DNA: TGTGCCAGCAGCTTGGGACAGAAGAATGAAAAACTGTTTTTT. Together with reference TRBV7-8 and TRBJ1-4, the CDR3 gives the full variable domain: GAGVSQSPRYKVAKRGQDVALRCDPISGHVSLFWYQQALGQGPEFLTYFQNEAQLDKSGLPSDRFFAERPEGSVSTLKIQRTQQEDSAVYLCASSLGQKNEKLFFGSGTQLSVL.

J is TRBJ1-2 and V is TRBV7-6, with 12 bases aligning to TRBD1. The V segment lost 2 bases and the J segment 8 bases; nucleotides outside the gene matches: 9. The CDR3 extends over 16 amino acids. From germline, CDR1 is SGHVS and CDR2 FNYEAQ. DNA of the CDR3: TGTGCCAGCAGCTTAAGCTCGGGGACAGGGGGCTGGGGCTACACCTTC. This encodes CASSLSSGTGGWGYTF.

The genes are TRBV10-1 and TRBJ1-2, with D tentatively TRBD1 (6 bases). V dropped 7 bases and J dropped 0 bases, with 18 bases sitting between them. Germline V gene lookup returns CDR1 WNHNN and CDR2 SYGVQD (reference sequence). This CDR3 contains 16 residues. The CDR3 here is CASKGGQEHSNYGYTF. The CDR3 DNA sequence: TGCGCCAGCAAGGGGGGGCAGGAGCATTCTAACTATGGCTACACCTTC.

The rearrangement uses TRBV9 and TRBJ1-2; TRBD1 might be the D (5 bases). The CDR3 sequence is 15 residues long. Trimming removed 6 bases at V and 8 bases at J, with 23 bases between. Germline V lookup: CDR1 SGDLS, CDR2 YYNGEE. This CDR3 is CASTAGSGVTRGYTF. The DNA for the CDR3 is TGTGCCAGCACAGCAGGGTCGGGTGTAACGCGGGGCTACACCTTC.

V and J are TRBV28 and TRBJ2-5; 9 bases agree with TRBD1. Germline CDR1 is MDHEN and CDR2 is SYDVKM. J gave up 7 bases and V 6 bases, and 9 bases lay outside the gene matches. There are 14 residues in the CDR3. The CDR3 region is CASRGQGLGGTQYF. CDR3 nucleotides: TGTGCCAGCAGGGGACAGGGATTGGGTGGGACCCAGTACTTC.

This rearrangement joins TRBV25-1 to TRBJ2-7; D gene ambiguous. The CDR3 is 12 amino acids. V dropped 0 bases and J dropped 3 bases, with 3 bases sitting between them. CDR1 MGHDK and CDR2 SYGVNS come from the germline V gene. This chain's CDR3 is CASSEYSYEQYF. The DNA of the CDR3 is TGTGCCAGCAGTGAATATAGCTACGAGCAGTACTTC.

The chain employs TRBV6-5 and TRBJ1-2, with 8 bases aligning to TRBD1. CDR1 MNHEY and CDR2 SVGAGI come from the germline V gene. The junction had 8 bases not matched to a gene; V was cut back by 7 bases and J by 7 bases. CDR3 length: 13 residues. This CDR3 reads CASTHGQGGGYTF. The CDR3 bases are TGTGCCAGCACCCACGGACAGGGAGGTGGCTACACCTTC.

The V and J genes are TRBV19 and TRBJ2-5, with a possible D match to TRBD2 (6 bases). Germline V lookup: CDR1 LNHDA, CDR2 SQIVND (reference sequence). The CDR3 covers 11 residues. Trimming took off 6 bases at V and 7 bases at J, with 9 bases between the two ends. The CDR3 loop reads CASSTSRTQYF. CDR3 coding DNA: TGTGCCAGTAGCACTAGCAGGACCCAGTACTTC. Based on the CDR3 plus reference TRBV19 and TRBJ2-5, the full variable domain is DGGITQSPKYLFRKEGQNVTLSCEQNLNHDAMYWYRQDPGQGLRLIYYSQIVNDFQKGDIAEGYSVSREKKESFPLTVTSAQKNPTAFYLCASSTSRTQYFGPGTRLLVL.

The chain has TRBV5-1 and TRBJ1-1; 7 bases match TRBD1. The CDR3 has 14 residues. After removal of 4 bases from V and 1 base from J, the junction contained 4 bases not matched to a gene. The germline CDR1 and CDR2 sequences are SGHRS and YFSETQ. The CDR3 DNA sequence: TGCGCCAGCAGCGTAGGGACAGCGAACACTGAAGCTTTCTTT. Translation: CASSVGTANTEAFF. Based on the CDR3 plus reference TRBV5-1 and TRBJ1-1, the full variable domain is KAGVTQTPRYLIKTRGQQVTLSCSPISGHRSVSWYQQTPGQGLQFLFEYFSETQRNKGNFPGRFSGRQFSNSRSEMNVSTLELGDSALYLCASSVGTANTEAFFGQGTRLTVV.

The V gene is TRBV5-6, the J gene TRBJ2-7; D possibly corresponds to TRBD2 (6 bases). Germline assignment: CDR1 SGHDT and CDR2 YYEEEE. This CDR3 comprises 14 residues. V lost 3 bases, J lost 3 bases, and 13 bases lay in between. The DNA for the CDR3 is TGTGCCAGCAGCTGGGGGGACGCATACTACGAGCAGTACTTC. It encodes CASSWGDAYYEQYF.

This chain connects TRBV2 to TRBJ2-2; D is undetermined. Germline V gives CDR1 SNHLY, CDR2 FYNNEI. V was shortened by 6 bases and J by 5 bases, with 10 bases between the two germline ends. This CDR3 has 13 residues. The CDR3 nucleotides read TGTGCCAGCAGCCGCGGCGCGACCGGGGAGCTGTTTTTT. It specifies CASSRGATGELFF. The complete variable domain, with remaining parts taken from reference TRBV2 and TRBJ2-2, reads EPEVTQTPSHQVTQMGQEVILRCVPISNHLYFYWYRQILGQKVEFLVSFYNNEISEKSEIFDDQFSVERPDGSNFTLKIRSTKLEDSAMYFCASSRGATGELFFGEGSRLTVL.

This chain uses TRBV7-9 with TRBJ2-5; possibly TRBD2 for D (7 bases). This CDR3 region has 15 residues. CDR1 and CDR2 from the germline V gene are SEHNR and FQNEAQ (reference sequence). Trimming took off 3 bases at V and 5 bases at J, with 16 bases between the two ends. The CDR3 loop is CASSLLGGGRETQYF. The CDR3 DNA reads as TGTGCCAGCAGCTTGTTGGGGGGGGGCAGGGAGACCCAGTACTTC.

The rearrangement joins TRBV6-1 to TRBJ2-7; D perhaps matches TRBD2 (6 bases). The CDR3 is 14 amino acids. V lost 10 bases to trimming and J lost 2 bases, with 18 bases between them. Per the germline V gene, CDR1 is MNHNS and CDR2 is SASEGT. CDR3 residues: CAIRTRTTAYEQYF. The CDR3 nucleotides read TGTGCCATACGGACCCGGACTACAGCCTACGAGCAGTACTTC.

The V and J genes are TRBV4-2 and TRBJ1-2; possible D gene TRBD1, 6 bases. The CDR3 is made up of 16 amino acids. The V end was cut by 2 bases, the J end by 5 bases, with 18 bases between. Germline values: CDR1 LGHNA, CDR2 YNFKEQ. In nucleotides, the CDR3 is TGTGCCAGCAGCCAACCGGACAGTCAGGCGCGGTATGGCTACACCTTC. This translates into CASSQPDSQARYGYTF.

The V and J genes are TRBV5-6 and TRBJ1-2; 8 bases fit TRBD1. Germline CDR1 is SGHDT and CDR2 is YYEEEE. The CDR3 covers 16 residues. J was trimmed by 0 bases and V by 5 bases; bases with no gene match: 9. CDR3 nucleotides: TGTGCCAGCAGTTTTCCTCAGGGGGCCTCTAACTATGGCTACACCTTC. Translation: CASSFPQGASNYGYTF.

Here the CDR3 reads CASPSDRGTYEQYF. CDR3 DNA sequence: TGTGCCAGCCCGTCGGACAGGGGAACCTACGAGCAGTACTTC. This chain connects TRBV6-1 to TRBJ2-7, with 9 bases lining up with TRBD1. Germline CDR1 MNHNS, CDR2 SASEGT. The CDR3 consists of 14 residues. V dropped 8 bases and J dropped 2; count of bases not matched to a gene: 7.